Reported below is one T cell receptor (beta chain). The data stem from a study of shared clonotypes between healthy human individuals. Trimming left V 6 bases short and J 3 bases short, with 15 bases between. The CDR3 is 15 residues long. Germline-derived CDR1 and CDR2 are MGHDK and SYGVNS. The table came from immunoSEQ multiplex PCR; TCRdb's copy has only in-frame clones and leaves some out. The sample records more than 2 million clones, 95% being singletons. The rearrangement links TRBV25-1 to TRBJ2-4; no firm D call. Sequencing was done on a sample of naive CD4+ T cells sorted from blood. Subset in this sample: CD45RA+ positively selected. The source of this sequence is a man between 18 and 35 years old in good health. CDR3 sequence: CASSAAGVGKNIQYF. The CDR3 nucleotides are TGTGCCAGCAGCGCCGCAGGAGTGGGCAAAAACATTCAGTACTTC. Full variable domain (rest looked up from reference TRBV25-1 and TRBJ2-4): EADIYQTPRYLVIGTGKKITLECSQTMGHDKMYWYQQDPGMELHLIHYSYGVNSTEKGDLSSESTVSRIRTEHFPLTLESARPSHTSQYLCASSAAGVGKNIQYFGAGTRLSVL.